The present TCR beta chain was sequenced within a study of shared clonotypes between healthy human individuals. Terminally differentiated effector memory CD45RA+ cells were left out of the naive CD8 fraction, which was CD45RO-negative and positively selected for CCR7. Clones were read by immunoSEQ multiplex PCR, and TCRdb kept only the in-frame ones, dropping some. In the table there are about 2 million clones, 85% to 95% of which are singletons. The CDR3 is 15 residues long. V lost 1 base, J lost 4 bases, and 5 bases stayed unmatched. CDR1 is MNHEY and CDR2 is SVGAGI in the germline V gene. The chain combines TRBV6-5 with TRBJ2-3, with 7 positions matching TRBD2. The specimen was naive CD8+ T cells sorted from blood. This receptor was identified in a man between 18 and 29 years old in good health. CDR3 nucleotide sequence: TGTGCCAGCAGTTACTGGGCGGGAGAGGCAGATACGCAGTATTTT. Residues: CASSYWAGEADTQYF.